A selection of T cell receptor beta chains follows, all from one sample in a study of PD-L1 blockade in urothelial cancer. The method was immunoSEQ multiplex PCR; TCRdb's version includes in-frame clones alone and lacks a portion of them. The sample consists of nearly 35,000 clones, under 90% of them appearing once. Material: PBMCs, obtained around atezolizumab (anti-PD-L1) treatment. These receptors were obtained from a man aged 60 to 75 with urothelial cancer. Each CDR3 is given with its conserved first and last residue. The D gene is left open where the match is weak. Clone size is shown for a subset of rows, as once, few, many or a class of expanded clone.

clone_size: -; v_call: TRBV9; d_call: TRBD1; j_call: TRBJ1-4; cdr3_aa: CASSPHNRGGREKLFF; cdr3_nt: TGTGCCAGCAGCCCCCACAACAGGGGAGGTCGAGAAAAACTGTTTTTT
clone_size: -; v_call: TRBV19; d_call: TRBD2; j_call: TRBJ2-1; cdr3_aa: CASSGVGGSVREQFF; cdr3_nt: TGTGCCAGTAGTGGGGTCGGCGGGAGTGTTAGGGAGCAGTTCTTC
clone_size: once; v_call: TRBV5-1; d_call: TRBD2; j_call: TRBJ2-3; cdr3_aa: CASSWGGLAGNPDTQYF; cdr3_nt: TGCGCCAGCAGCTGGGGGGGACTAGCGGGAAACCCAGATACGCAGTATTTT
clone_size: -; v_call: TRBV11-3; d_call: -; j_call: TRBJ2-7; cdr3_aa: CASSLSISYEQYF; cdr3_nt: TGTGCCAGCAGCTTGTCTATCTCCTACGAGCAGTACTTC
clone_size: -; v_call: TRBV30; d_call: TRBD1; j_call: TRBJ1-1; cdr3_aa: CAWDRGLNTEAFF; cdr3_nt: TGTGCCTGGGACAGGGGGCTGAACACTGAAGCTTTCTTT
clone_size: -; v_call: TRBV23-1; d_call: -; j_call: TRBJ1-1; cdr3_aa: CASPATRAFF; cdr3_nt: TGCGCCAGCCCCGCAACAAGAGCTTTCTTT
clone_size: -; v_call: TRBV6-1; d_call: -; j_call: TRBJ2-1; cdr3_aa: CASSEKRLVYNEQFF; cdr3_nt: TGTGCCAGCAGTGAAAAACGGCTAGTCTACAATGAGCAGTTCTTC
clone_size: -; v_call: TRBV4-3; d_call: TRBD2; j_call: TRBJ2-3; cdr3_aa: CASREGTRGTDTQYF; cdr3_nt: TGCGCCAGCCGGGAGGGGACTAGAGGCACAGATACGCAGTATTTT
clone_size: -; v_call: TRBV6-1; d_call: -; j_call: TRBJ2-7; cdr3_aa: CASGRGQSYEQYF; cdr3_nt: TGTGCCAGCGGGAGAGGGCAGTCCTACGAGCAGTACTTC
clone_size: -; v_call: TRBV10-3; d_call: -; j_call: TRBJ1-2; cdr3_aa: CAISESPGVRNGYTF; cdr3_nt: TGTGCCATCAGTGAGTCCCCCGGGGTGAGGAATGGCTACACCTTC
clone_size: -; v_call: TRBV7-2; d_call: -; j_call: TRBJ2-3; cdr3_aa: CASSSSGSDTDTQYF; cdr3_nt: TGTGCCAGCAGCTCGAGCGGTAGTGACACAGATACGCAGTATTTT
clone_size: -; v_call: TRBV7-2; d_call: TRBD2; j_call: TRBJ2-2; cdr3_aa: CASSVSGRGTGELFF; cdr3_nt: TGTGCCAGCAGCGTTAGCGGGAGGGGCACCGGGGAGCTGTTTTTT
clone_size: -; v_call: TRBV7-2; d_call: -; j_call: TRBJ2-7; cdr3_aa: CASSQLGYEQYF; cdr3_nt: TGTGCCAGCAGCCAACTAGGGTACGAGCAGTACTTC
clone_size: -; v_call: TRBV7-8; d_call: TRBD2; j_call: TRBJ2-7; cdr3_aa: CASSFSSSGRSGEQYF; cdr3_nt: TGTGCCAGCAGCTTTTCCAGCAGCGGGAGATCGGGCGAGCAGTACTTC
clone_size: -; v_call: TRBV9; d_call: TRBD2; j_call: TRBJ2-7; cdr3_aa: CASSVTSGSIYEQYF; cdr3_nt: TGTGCCAGCAGCGTCACTAGCGGGAGTATATACGAGCAGTACTTC
clone_size: -; v_call: TRBV9; d_call: -; j_call: TRBJ2-7; cdr3_aa: CATAPEAVSYEQYF; cdr3_nt: TGTGCCACCGCCCCTGAGGCGGTCTCCTACGAGCAGTACTTC
clone_size: once; v_call: TRBV9; d_call: TRBD2; j_call: TRBJ2-1; cdr3_aa: CASSVGASGSDEQFF; cdr3_nt: TGTGCCAGCAGCGTAGGGGCTAGCGGGAGCGATGAGCAGTTCTTC
clone_size: -; v_call: TRBV9; d_call: TRBD2; j_call: TRBJ2-1; cdr3_aa: CASSVAGGGSYNEQFF; cdr3_nt: TGTGCCAGCAGCGTAGCTGGGGGGGGCTCCTACAATGAGCAGTTCTTC
clone_size: -; v_call: TRBV9; d_call: TRBD1; j_call: TRBJ2-1; cdr3_aa: CASSVGQGAYNEQFF; cdr3_nt: TGTGCCAGCAGCGTAGGACAGGGGGCGTACAATGAGCAGTTCTTC
clone_size: -; v_call: TRBV10-1; d_call: -; j_call: TRBJ2-3; cdr3_aa: CASSDGGYTDTQYF; cdr3_nt: TGCGCCAGCAGTGACGGAGGGTACACAGATACGCAGTATTTT
clone_size: few; v_call: TRBV4-3; d_call: -; j_call: TRBJ2-2; cdr3_aa: CASSLVRQGSGELFF; cdr3_nt: TGCGCCAGCAGCCTCGTAAGGCAGGGGTCCGGGGAGCTGTTTTTT
clone_size: -; v_call: TRBV4-1; d_call: -; j_call: TRBJ2-7; cdr3_aa: CASKPEGGISYEQYF; cdr3_nt: TGCGCCAGCAAGCCAGAGGGGGGGATCTCCTACGAGCAGTACTTC
clone_size: -; v_call: TRBV11-2; d_call: -; j_call: TRBJ1-4; cdr3_aa: CASSSQRGATNEKLFF; cdr3_nt: TGTGCCAGCAGCTCCCAACGGGGAGCAACTAATGAAAAACTGTTTTTT
clone_size: -; v_call: TRBV18; d_call: -; j_call: TRBJ2-2; cdr3_aa: CASSPGQGTGELFF; cdr3_nt: TGTGCCAGCTCACCAGGGCAGGGCACCGGGGAGCTGTTTTTT
clone_size: -; v_call: TRBV5-1; d_call: TRBD1; j_call: TRBJ1-6; cdr3_aa: CASSQETTDRGNSPLHF; cdr3_nt: TGCGCCAGCAGCCAGGAGACTACCGACAGGGGGAATTCACCCCTCCACTTT
clone_size: -; v_call: TRBV21-1; d_call: -; j_call: TRBJ2-7; cdr3_aa: CASSTGLSYEQYF; cdr3_nt: TGTGCCAGCAGCACGGGACTCTCCTACGAGCAGTACTTC
clone_size: -; v_call: TRBV9; d_call: TRBD2; j_call: TRBJ2-2; cdr3_aa: CASSVRGDAGELFF; cdr3_nt: TGTGCCAGCAGCGTGCGGGGGGACGCCGGGGAGCTGTTTTTT
clone_size: -; v_call: TRBV15; d_call: TRBD1; j_call: TRBJ2-7; cdr3_aa: CATSRGGTGAYEQYF; cdr3_nt: TGTGCCACCAGCAGAGGAGGGACAGGGGCCTACGAGCAGTACTTC
clone_size: -; v_call: TRBV27; d_call: -; j_call: TRBJ2-5; cdr3_aa: CASSQRTEETQYF; cdr3_nt: TGTGCCAGCAGTCAACGGACAGAAGAGACCCAGTACTTC
clone_size: -; v_call: TRBV11-2; d_call: -; j_call: TRBJ1-1; cdr3_aa: CASSLGPGDLNTEAFF; cdr3_nt: TGTGCCAGCAGCTTAGGGCCAGGGGATCTGAACACTGAAGCTTTCTTT
clone_size: few; v_call: TRBV5-8; d_call: TRBD1; j_call: TRBJ2-7; cdr3_aa: CASSKQGFDEQYF; cdr3_nt: TGTGCCAGCAGCAAACAGGGGTTCGACGAGCAGTACTTC
clone_size: -; v_call: TRBV7-9; d_call: -; j_call: TRBJ2-7; cdr3_aa: CASSLSAVTGYEQYF; cdr3_nt: TGTGCCAGCAGCTTATCAGCGGTCACGGGGTACGAGCAGTACTTC
clone_size: -; v_call: TRBV2; d_call: TRBD2; j_call: TRBJ2-2; cdr3_aa: CASSEGGRAGGELFF; cdr3_nt: TGTGCCAGCAGTGAAGGCGGGAGGGCCGGCGGGGAGCTGTTTTTT
clone_size: few; v_call: TRBV27; d_call: TRBD1; j_call: TRBJ1-2; cdr3_aa: CASSLKTGTGLSYTF; cdr3_nt: TGTGCCAGCAGTTTAAAAACCGGGACAGGGCTGTCCTACACCTTC
clone_size: -; v_call: TRBV5-8; d_call: TRBD1; j_call: TRBJ1-5; cdr3_aa: CASSPTGVQPQHF; cdr3_nt: TGTGCCAGCAGCCCGACAGGGGTTCAGCCCCAGCATTTT
clone_size: -; v_call: TRBV7-9; d_call: TRBD1; j_call: TRBJ1-6; cdr3_aa: CASSLAGQGSPLHF; cdr3_nt: TGTGCCAGCAGCTTAGCGGGACAGGGGTCACCCCTCCACTTT
clone_size: few; v_call: TRBV6-1; d_call: -; j_call: TRBJ1-5; cdr3_aa: CASSEARDGSNQPQHF; cdr3_nt: TGTGCCAGCAGTGAAGCGCGGGATGGGAGCAATCAGCCCCAGCATTTT
clone_size: -; v_call: TRBV28; d_call: -; j_call: TRBJ2-5; cdr3_aa: CASSSTLGGTQETQYF; cdr3_nt: TGTGCCAGCAGTTCCACACTAGGGGGAACACAAGAGACCCAGTACTTC
clone_size: -; v_call: TRBV7-2; d_call: -; j_call: TRBJ2-1; cdr3_aa: CASSSSPRSGSYNEQFF; cdr3_nt: TGTGCCAGCAGCTCCTCCCCGCGGAGCGGCTCCTACAATGAGCAGTTCTTC
clone_size: -; v_call: TRBV2; d_call: TRBD2; j_call: TRBJ2-1; cdr3_aa: CASSASSGRGEQFF; cdr3_nt: TGTGCCAGCAGTGCCTCTAGCGGGAGAGGCGAGCAGTTCTTC
clone_size: -; v_call: TRBV16; d_call: TRBD1; j_call: TRBJ1-2; cdr3_aa: CASSLQPTGNGYGYTF; cdr3_nt: TGTGCCAGCAGCCTACAACCGACAGGGAATGGGTATGGCTACACCTTC
clone_size: -; v_call: TRBV7-2; d_call: -; j_call: TRBJ2-6; cdr3_aa: CASSYQGSGANVLTF; cdr3_nt: TGTGCCAGCAGCTACCAGGGCTCTGGGGCCAACGTCCTGACTTTC
clone_size: once; v_call: TRBV5-1; d_call: TRBD2; j_call: TRBJ2-1; cdr3_aa: CASSFSGGRDIVDEQFF; cdr3_nt: TGCGCCAGCAGCTTTAGCGGCGGGAGAGATATTGTGGATGAGCAGTTCTTC
clone_size: -; v_call: TRBV7-9; d_call: -; j_call: TRBJ2-2; cdr3_aa: CASSLYRANTGELFF; cdr3_nt: TGTGCCAGCAGCTTGTACCGCGCTAACACCGGGGAGCTGTTTTTT
clone_size: once; v_call: TRBV7-9; d_call: TRBD1; j_call: TRBJ2-7; cdr3_aa: CASSLDRGVPYEQYF; cdr3_nt: TGTGCCAGCAGCTTAGACAGGGGGGTCCCCTACGAGCAGTACTTC
clone_size: -; v_call: TRBV18; d_call: TRBD2; j_call: TRBJ2-7; cdr3_aa: CASSPFAGGDSYEQYF; cdr3_nt: TGTGCCAGCTCACCGTTTGCGGGAGGGGACTCCTACGAGCAGTACTTC
clone_size: -; v_call: TRBV7-2; d_call: -; j_call: TRBJ2-5; cdr3_aa: CASSLSAGRWETQYF; cdr3_nt: TGTGCCAGCAGCTTATCAGCAGGGCGGTGGGAGACCCAGTACTTC
clone_size: once; v_call: TRBV7-8; d_call: -; j_call: TRBJ2-1; cdr3_aa: CASSPREGPSSYNEQFF; cdr3_nt: TGTGCCAGCAGCCCCAGAGAGGGCCCCAGCTCCTACAATGAGCAGTTCTTC
clone_size: once; v_call: TRBV7-9; d_call: -; j_call: TRBJ2-3; cdr3_aa: CASSLNLSPGTDTQYF; cdr3_nt: TGTGCCAGCAGCTTAAATCTATCCCCTGGCACAGATACGCAGTATTTT
clone_size: few; v_call: TRBV5-1; d_call: TRBD1; j_call: TRBJ2-3; cdr3_aa: CASSWGQGRTDTQYF; cdr3_nt: TGCGCCAGCAGCTGGGGACAGGGGCGCACAGATACGCAGTATTTT
clone_size: -; v_call: TRBV21-1; d_call: -; j_call: TRBJ2-1; cdr3_aa: CASSKNRETYNEQFF; cdr3_nt: TGTGCCAGCAGCAAAAACAGGGAAACATACAATGAGCAGTTCTTC
clone_size: -; v_call: TRBV28; d_call: -; j_call: TRBJ1-1; cdr3_aa: CASSLQRSMNTEAFF; cdr3_nt: TGTGCCAGCAGCCTTCAACGGTCAATGAACACTGAAGCTTTCTTT
clone_size: few; v_call: TRBV4-3; d_call: -; j_call: TRBJ1-2; cdr3_aa: CASSQSGINGYTF; cdr3_nt: TGCGCCAGCAGCCAATCAGGGATCAATGGCTACACCTTC